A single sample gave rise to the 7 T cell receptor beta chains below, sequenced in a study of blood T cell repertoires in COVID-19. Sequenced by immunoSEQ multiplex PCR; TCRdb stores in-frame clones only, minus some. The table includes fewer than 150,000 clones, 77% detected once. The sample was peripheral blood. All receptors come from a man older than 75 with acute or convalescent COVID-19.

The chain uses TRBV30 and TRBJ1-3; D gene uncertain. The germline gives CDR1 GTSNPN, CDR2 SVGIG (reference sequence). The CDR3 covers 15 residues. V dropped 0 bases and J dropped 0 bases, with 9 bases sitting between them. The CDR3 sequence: CAWSVRGSSGNTIYF. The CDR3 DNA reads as TGTGCCTGGAGTGTACGAGGAAGCTCTGGAAACACCATATATTTT.

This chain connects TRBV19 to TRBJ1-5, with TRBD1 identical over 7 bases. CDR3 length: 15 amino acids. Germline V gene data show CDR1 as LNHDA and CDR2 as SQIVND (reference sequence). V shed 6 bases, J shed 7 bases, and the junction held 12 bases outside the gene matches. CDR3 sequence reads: CASRTGTAIYQPQHF. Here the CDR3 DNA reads TGTGCCAGTAGAACCGGGACAGCTATATACCAGCCCCAGCATTTT.

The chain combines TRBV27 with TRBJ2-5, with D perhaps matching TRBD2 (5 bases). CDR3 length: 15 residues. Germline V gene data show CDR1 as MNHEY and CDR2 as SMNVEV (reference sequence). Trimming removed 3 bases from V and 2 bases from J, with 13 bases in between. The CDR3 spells CASSFSGVWQETQYF. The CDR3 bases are TGTGCCAGCAGTTTTTCCGGGGTATGGCAAGAGACCCAGTACTTC.

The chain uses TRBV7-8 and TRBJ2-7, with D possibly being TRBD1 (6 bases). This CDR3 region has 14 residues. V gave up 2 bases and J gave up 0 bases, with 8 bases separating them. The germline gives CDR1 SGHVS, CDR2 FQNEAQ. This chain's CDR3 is CASSLRDNSYEQYF. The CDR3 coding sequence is TGTGCCAGCAGCTTAAGGGACAACTCCTACGAGCAGTACTTC.

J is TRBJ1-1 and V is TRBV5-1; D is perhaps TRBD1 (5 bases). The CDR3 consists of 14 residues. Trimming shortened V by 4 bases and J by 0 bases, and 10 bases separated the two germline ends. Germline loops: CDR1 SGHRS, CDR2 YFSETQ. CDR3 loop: CASSARVMNTEAFF. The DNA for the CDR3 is TGCGCCAGCAGCGCCAGGGTCATGAACACTGAAGCTTTCTTT.

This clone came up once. CDR3 sequence: CASRASTDTQYF. The CDR3 nucleotides are TGTGCCAGCAGGGCTAGCACAGATACGCAGTATTTT. The V call is TRBV6-5, the J call TRBJ2-3; D not certain. Germline values: CDR1 MNHEY, CDR2 SVGAGI. There are 12 residues in the CDR3. Trimming took 6 bases from V and 0 from J, leaving 4 bases between them.

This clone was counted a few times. The CDR3, as DNA: TGCGCCAGCAGCCGTGGAGACGCATCTAACACCGGGGAGCTGTTTTTT. Translation: CASSRGDASNTGELFF. This rearrangement joins TRBV4-1 to TRBJ2-2; D ambiguous. The CDR3 spans 16 residues. Trimming shortened V by 4 bases and J by 2 bases, and 14 bases separated the two germline ends. CDR1 is MGHRA, CDR2 YSYEKL, per germline.